These 18 T cell receptor beta chains were sequenced from one sample in a study of blood T cell repertoires in COVID-19. TCRdb's table, derived via immunoSEQ multiplex PCR, lists solely in-frame clones and lacks some. The sample carries about 220,000 clones, roughly four fifths recorded once. The sequencing input was peripheral blood. These receptors all come from a woman aged 35 to 49 with active or convalescent COVID-19.

V is TRBV5-1 and J is TRBJ2-2, with 13 bases fitting TRBD2. Trimming took 4 bases from V and 5 from J; bases not matched to a gene: 5. The CDR3 sequence is 16 residues long. Germline CDR1 is SGHRS and CDR2 is YFSETQ. CDR3 DNA: TGCGCCAGCAGCCCCCCGGGACTAGCGGGAACCGGGGAGCTGTTTTTT. It yields the protein CASSPPGLAGTGELFF.

V gene TRBV6-5 combines with J gene TRBJ1-1; D is unresolved. Between the trimmed V and J ends, which lost 2 bases and 7 bases, there was a span of 11 bases. Germline V gene data show CDR1 as MNHEY and CDR2 as SVGAGI. The CDR3 length is 13 residues. The chain's CDR3 is CASSYVSRNEAFF. CDR3 DNA sequence: TGTGCCAGCAGTTACGTTAGCCGGAATGAAGCTTTCTTT.

V gene TRBV14 combines with J gene TRBJ2-6, with D possibly being TRBD2 (5 bases). CDR3 length equals 19 residues. The V and J ends lost 0 bases and 0 bases respectively, with 15 bases between them. Germline lookup yields CDR1 SGHDN and CDR2 FVKESK. As DNA, the CDR3 is TGTGCCAGCAGCCAAGAAGCGGTCCGGAGTACCTCTGGGGCCAACGTCCTGACTTTC. Translated: CASSQEAVRSTSGANVLTF.

The table lists this clone with a count of one. Here the CDR3 DNA reads TGTGCCACCAGCCGACTAGCGGGTGACACAGATACGCAGTATTTT. Protein: CATSRLAGDTDTQYF. The chain joins TRBV24-1 to TRBJ2-3, with TRBD2 matching over 10 bases. Unmatched junction bases numbered 5, after V lost 7 bases and J lost 2 bases. Germline V lookup: CDR1 KGHDR, CDR2 SFDVKD. The CDR3 consists of 15 residues.

This chain links TRBV2 with TRBJ2-3; 9 bases line up with TRBD1. V shed 7 bases and J 0 bases; nucleotides not matched to a gene: 2. The germline V gene has CDR1 SNHLY and CDR2 FYNNEI. This CDR3 has 14 residues. The CDR3 reads CASKGQGSTDTQYF. CDR3 sequence (DNA): TGTGCCAGCAAGGGACAGGGAAGCACAGATACGCAGTATTTT. The full variable domain, rest sourced from reference TRBV2 and TRBJ2-3, is EPEVTQTPSHQVTQMGQEVILRCVPISNHLYFYWYRQILGQKVEFLVSFYNNEISEKSEIFDDQFSVERPDGSNFTLKIRSTKLEDSAMYFCASKGQGSTDTQYFGPGTRLTVL.

This CDR3 reads CATSRSGAGQGAKNIQYF. The CDR3 DNA sequence: TGTGCCACCAGCAGAAGTGGGGCAGGACAGGGGGCCAAAAACATTCAGTACTTC. The chain is built from TRBV15 and TRBJ2-4; TRBD1 agrees at 9 bases. Trimming at V came to 2 bases and at J to 1 base, leaving 9 bases not matched to a gene. The V gene's germline CDR1 is LNHNV and CDR2 YYDKDF (reference sequence). The CDR3 covers 18 residues.

The chain uses TRBV30 and TRBJ2-1, with 10 bases that match TRBD2. The ends lost 2 bases at V and 8 bases at J; junction bases unmatched: 6. The CDR3 has 14 residues. CDR1 is GTSNPN, CDR2 SVGIG, per germline (reference sequence). The CDR3 sequence is CAWSSGRAGYEQFF. The DNA for the CDR3 is TGTGCCTGGAGTAGCGGGAGGGCTGGGTATGAGCAGTTCTTC.

The chain employs TRBV7-3 and TRBJ2-1; 12 nucleotides agree with TRBD2. J gave up 7 bases and V 4 bases, and 5 bases lay outside the gene matches. This CDR3 comprises 15 residues. Germline lookup yields CDR1 SGHTA and CDR2 FQGTGA. The CDR3 DNA follows: TGTGCCAGCAGCTCGACTAGCGGGAGAGCAAATGAGCAGTTCTTC. Its translation: CASSSTSGRANEQFF.

This clone appeared once. V gene TRBV19 combines with J gene TRBJ2-5; D is perhaps TRBD2 (7 bases). Between the trimmed V and J ends, which lost 5 bases and 8 bases, there was a span of 18 bases. Per the germline V gene, CDR1 is LNHDA and CDR2 is SQIVND (reference sequence). The CDR3 is 14 residues long. As DNA, the CDR3 is TGTGCCAGTAGTTCCACAGGGAGGGCAGAAACCCAGTACTTC. This sequence encodes CASSSTGRAETQYF.

Turning to this clone: Because the CDR3's place on the DNA is in doubt, the DNA is left out and the CDR3 is given as listed by TCRdb. The V gene is TRBV18, the J gene TRBJ2-1; TRBD1, as called in the table, went unchecked against the DNA. Germline CDR1 is KGHSH and CDR2 is LQKENI. Ends included, the CDR3 has 20 residues. The CDR3 region is CASSPPMGFLAQGSYNEQFF.

This clone was recorded once. This chain uses TRBV3-1 (or the pseudogene TRBV3-2) with TRBJ2-7; 12 nucleotides match TRBD2. The V segment lost 5 bases and the J segment 3 bases; nucleotides outside the gene matches: 2. The germline gives CDR1 LGHDT, CDR2 YNNKEL (reference sequence). The length of the CDR3 is 14 residues. Here the CDR3 reads CASSLLAGGYEQYF. Here the CDR3 DNA reads TGTGCCAGCAGCTTACTAGCGGGAGGCTACGAGCAGTACTTC.

The rearrangement joins TRBV19 to TRBJ1-1, with TRBD1 matching over 7 bases. This CDR3 is built from 16 residues. The trim removed 7 bases at V and 1 base at J, leaving 12 bases unmatched. CDR1 and CDR2 (germline): LNHDA, SQIVND (reference sequence). The CDR3 here is CASTPTGARRNTEAFF. CDR3 nucleotide sequence: TGTGCCAGTACCCCTACAGGGGCCCGCAGGAACACTGAAGCTTTCTTT.

The V call is TRBV7-9, the J call TRBJ1-3, with 10 nucleotides matching TRBD1. Unmatched junction bases numbered 6, after V lost 5 bases and J lost 5 bases. This CDR3 contains 15 residues. Per germline, CDR1 SEHNR and CDR2 FQNEAQ (reference sequence). The CDR3 sequence is CASSVGTGDRNTIYF. The CDR3 DNA follows: TGTGCCAGCAGCGTGGGGACAGGGGATAGAAACACCATATATTTT.

Only a few counts were recorded for this clone. One end of the junction is discordant with germline, which a read error may explain. V and J are TRBV12-3 or TRBV12-4 and TRBJ2-7, with D perhaps matching TRBD1 (5 bases). The CDR3 totals 11 residues. CDR3 sequence reads: CASSLAQGKDF. In DNA form, the CDR3 reads TGTGCCAGCAGTTTAGCGCAGGGCAAGGACTTC.

V and J are TRBV7-2 and TRBJ2-1, with a weak D call TRBD1 (6 bases). The CDR3 length is 16 residues. V gave up 10 bases and J gave up 3 bases, with 22 bases separating them. Germline loops: CDR1 SGHTA, CDR2 FQGNSA. Here the CDR3 reads CATKPAPTGLYNEQFF. The CDR3 region has the DNA TGTGCCACCAAACCGGCTCCAACAGGGCTCTACAATGAGCAGTTCTTC.

This clone appeared a single time. Other DNA sequences in this specimen translate into the identical CDR3. The rearrangement links TRBV18 to TRBJ2-7; D perhaps matches TRBD1 (6 bases). This CDR3 comprises 13 residues. The V gene lost 6 bases and the J gene lost 5 bases, with 14 bases spanning the gap. CDR1 and CDR2 from the germline V gene are KGHSH and LQKENI. The chain's CDR3 is CASSQGNRDEQYF. The CDR3 DNA is TGTGCCAGCTCCCAGGGGAATCGGGACGAGCAGTACTTC. Drawing the rest from reference TRBV18 and TRBJ2-7, the complete variable domain is NAGVMQNPRHLVRRRGQEARLRCSPMKGHSHVYWYRQLPEEGLKFMVYLQKENIIDESGMPKERFSAEFPKEGPSILRIQQVVRGDSAAYFCASSQGNRDEQYFGPGTRLTVT.

J is TRBJ2-5 and V is TRBV5-1; 10 bases align to TRBD2. CDR1 is SGHRS and CDR2 is YFSETQ in the germline V gene. The CDR3 spans 17 residues. J lost 1 base, V lost 0 bases, and 6 bases had no gene match. CDR3 coding DNA: TGCGCCAGCAGCTTGGAAGTGGTAGCGGGGGGCCAAGAGACCCAGTACTTC. Its protein product is CASSLEVVAGGQETQYF.

This rearrangement joins TRBV15 to TRBJ1-5; 10 bases fit TRBD1. The V segment lost 7 bases and the J segment 9 bases; nucleotides outside the gene matches: 6. Germline-derived CDR1 and CDR2 are LNHNV and YYDKDF (reference sequence). This CDR3 is 13 amino acids long. CDR3 bases: TGTGCCACCACAGACAGGGGGCCGGGGCCCCAGCATTTT. Translating gives CATTDRGPGPQHF.